The 9 T cell receptor beta chains below all came from one sample that was sequenced in a study of T-cell reconstitution after alpha-beta-depleted transplantation in children. Unique molecular identifiers were used in preparing the TCRbeta library. TCRdb reanalysed the PCR reads using MiXCR and keeps one entry per CDR3 protein. The sample lists 450,000 to 600,000 distinct CDR3 sequences, 8% to 11% occurring once. The sequencing here drew on PBMCs, taken before TCRalphabeta/CD19-depleted stem cell transplant. These receptors all come from a child younger than 10 with inherited bone marrow failure, due to receive a stem cell transplant.

The rearrangement uses TRBV4-2 and TRBJ2-6; possibly TRBD2 for D (6 bases). Trimming shortened V by 5 bases and J by 3 bases, and 17 bases separated the two germline ends. The germline V gene has CDR1 LGHNA and CDR2 YNFKEQ. The CDR3 is made up of 17 amino acids. CDR3 sequence (DNA): TGTGCCAGCAGCTCGGGACTGGGGGTAATTGGGGCCAACGTCCTGACTTTC. It translates to CASSSGLGVIGANVLTF.

The sample holds many counts of this clonotype. The chain combines TRBV29-1 with TRBJ2-7, with 7 bases fitting TRBD2. Germline V gives CDR1 SQVTM, CDR2 ANQGSEA. Trimming cost V 7 bases and J 1 base; bases outside gene matches: 4. The CDR3 contains 12 residues. The CDR3 DNA is TGCAGCGCCGGGGGGAGTTCCTACGAGCAGTACTTC. Translated, it gives CSAGGSSYEQYF.

This clonotype occurred many times. The chain joins TRBV20-1 to TRBJ2-7; no definite D call. CDR1 is DFQATT, CDR2 SNEGSKA, per germline (reference sequence). With 3 bases removed from V and 0 bases from J, the gap between germline ends came to 9 bases. The CDR3 is 13 residues long. The CDR3, as DNA: TGCAGTGCTAGCCCCAGCCTCTCCTACGAGCAGTACTTC. Encoded protein: CSASPSLSYEQYF.

This clonotype was picked up many times. This chain uses TRBV12-3 or TRBV12-4 with TRBJ2-7; unclear D gene. V was clipped by 4 bases and J by 5 bases, with 6 bases between them. The CDR3 covers 11 residues. DNA of the CDR3: TGTGCCAGCAGTTGGCGACACGAGCAGTACTTC. Translated: CASSWRHEQYF.

Only a few counts were recorded for this clonotype. The V and J genes are TRBV20-1 and TRBJ2-4, with 13 bases matching TRBD2. This CDR3 region has 15 residues. Germline assignment: CDR1 DFQATT and CDR2 SNEGSKA (reference sequence). Trimming took 6 bases from V and 9 from J; bases not matched to a gene: 11. CDR3 sequence: CSARTSGSRWGIQYF. The CDR3, as DNA: TGCAGTGCGAGGACTAGCGGGAGTAGATGGGGCATTCAGTACTTC.

This clonotype was seen at least ten times. V usage is TRBV29-1 and J usage is TRBJ2-3, with 9 bases fitting TRBD2. After removal of 7 bases from V and 1 base from J, the junction contained 12 bases not matched to a gene. Looked up from germline, CDR1 is SQVTM and CDR2 is ANQGSEA. The CDR3 runs 16 residues. The CDR3 protein is CSAEGVAGVGTDTQYF. The DNA for the CDR3 is TGCAGCGCCGAAGGGGTAGCGGGAGTGGGCACAGATACGCAGTATTTT.

This clonotype came up many times. The rearrangement uses TRBV4-3 and TRBJ2-7, with TRBD2 identical over 11 bases. With 4 bases clipped from V and 5 bases from J, the junction kept 16 bases outside the gene matches. The V gene's germline CDR1 is LGHNA and CDR2 YSLEER. This CDR3 is 18 amino acids long. The CDR3 here is CASSPRIYSGRVGNEQYF. CDR3 nucleotides: TGCGCCAGCAGCCCGCGGATATATAGCGGGAGGGTAGGTAACGAGCAGTACTTC.

This chain connects TRBV12-3 or TRBV12-4 to TRBJ1-2; D not resolved. The CDR3 spans 14 residues. With 6 bases removed from V and 6 bases from J, the gap between germline ends came to 17 bases. As DNA, the CDR3 is TGTGCCAGCAGACGCGGACCGGGTATCAATGGCTACACCTTC. It specifies CASRRGPGINGYTF.

This clonotype was detected many times. This rearrangement joins TRBV7-2 to TRBJ2-7, with D uncertain. Germline CDR1 SGHTA, CDR2 FQGNSA. The V and J ends lost 2 bases and 2 bases respectively, with 7 bases between them. This CDR3 has 13 residues. In nucleotides, the CDR3 is TGTGCCAGCAGCTTATGGTTCACCTACGAGCAGTACTTC. This translates into CASSLWFTYEQYF.